The entry below describes one T cell receptor beta chain. This clone appeared a few times. No antigen is known for it. Base qualities are missing; no much larger clone stands one base away. This specimen comes from a study of cytomegalovirus exposure and HLA in healthy donors (TCRdb year 2017). Study-level background: An earlier analysis of several hundred of the donors reported approximately 260 Gb of sequence data and 117 million unique TCR beta sequences obtained from some 200 million T cells. An early release covering 550 to 650 HLA-typed donors comprised 250 to 350 gigabases of sequencing data and roughly 85 million unique TCR sequences. Of the 398 genotyped donors, roughly 85% fell in the genetic ancestry cluster associated with self-reported Caucasian donors. The study was designed to test whether signatures of past pathogen exposure could be identified by cataloging public T cell receptors. The study used immunosequencing to profile the T cell repertoires of several hundred subjects and linked those repertoires to cytomegalovirus serostatus. Besides the first cohort of approximately 670 subjects, a separate validation cohort made up of around 120 different subjects was used. To predict cytomegalovirus infection status, the study brought together high-throughput TCR immunosequencing, statistical association of individual TCRs with disease status, and machine learning. A later analysis re-analyzed previously published TCR beta repertoires from roughly 690 donors and added high-resolution HLA genotyping to study TCR occurrence patterns. Rather than using new phenotypic data, the later analysis identified candidate immune exposures from TCR beta sequences and from how often those sequences occurred across donors. An earlier analysis of fewer than 700 of the donors applied high-throughput TCR beta sequencing to assess whether each TCR beta V gene segment acted as functional or pseudogenic. Donor age, sex, ethnicity and CMV serostatus were compiled together with the repertoire data. Genome-wide SNP genotypes for about 55% of the 666 donors were used in a later genetic analysis, which treated that subset as a discovery cohort. All discovery cohort repertoires had been generated on a single sequencing platform. HLA typing covered class I and class II loci at four-digit resolution. Typing coverage varied by locus: roughly 629-640 donors for A, B, C, DRB1 and DQB1; roughly 510 for DQA1; some 610 for DPA1; 450 to 480 for DPB1. Roughly five DR-DQ haplotypes were handled as single units for association and clustering, since linkage in the cohort was strong. On average, around 240,000 unique TCR beta nucleotide sequences were sequenced per donor among roughly 430 genotyped donors of the cohort, with roughly 19% of those sequences being non-productive. What the authors observed across the whole study: The cohort was sequenced for TCR beta chains only, and without alpha or paired-chain data the features that could be detected were limited. V-gene and J-gene trimming of TCR beta chains was associated with a missense DCLRE1C variant in a later genetic analysis, and the association was replicated in an independent cohort. Linkage disequilibrium might explain the correlated functional status among segregating V segments, but an unknown experimental factor could not be excluded. Across donors, most TCR sequences were observed very rarely, whereas some public TCRs were present in many individuals. At a false discovery rate of 0.05, a later analysis linked some 18,000 TCR beta sequences to specific HLA alleles. The study listed approximately 160 TCR beta chains as associated with cytomegalovirus. In an earlier analysis of roughly 500 of the donors, most TCR beta V segments appeared in productive rearrangements about 90% or about 30% of the time, broadly matching IMGT annotations. In a later analysis, TCR association rates were found to vary across HLA loci, with the most associated TCRs seen for DRB1 alleles and the fewest for HLA-C alleles. A group of highly shared sequence variants was considered likely to be a technical artifact of the sequencing pipeline. In both the original and validation cohorts, the classifier was reported to diagnose cytomegalovirus status with high specificity and sensitivity. A further reported finding was that TCR beta sequences accurately predicted the HLA-A and HLA-B alleles for most subjects in the first cohort. Most CMV-associated TCR beta chains appeared to be HLA-restricted in a later analysis, and the HLA associations seemed to be driven largely by CMV exposure. In vitro tests confirmed that a few of the cytomegalovirus-associated TCR beta chains recognize cytomegalovirus antigens. The only immune exposure information available for the cohort was CMV serostatus. A later analysis reported that several top co-occurrence clusters appeared linked to parvovirus B19, influenza, CMV and Epstein-Barr virus. Presence/absence analyses assumed roughly uniform sequencing depth across donors, an assumption that may not hold. The earlier analysis of approximately 540 of the donors excluded seventeen rarely observed V segments, including chromosome 9 orphons, because counts were too low. The authors suggested that the approach could potentially be extended to other disease states and immunological phenotypes. A later genetic analysis reported fewer N-insertions in productive TCRs among donors in an Asian-associated ancestry cluster than the roughly 700-donor mean. Strong co-occurrence of HLA alleles, especially DR and DQ, made assigning TCR associations to individual alleles difficult. Because some donors lacked HLA typing at each locus, the association tests relied only on the typed subset. In a later analysis, HLA-associated TCR beta chains showed more clonal expansion and lower generation probabilities than non-associated chains that were equally common.

Receptors were amplified or captured by the immunoSEQ multiplex PCR assay. For the multiplex PCR, a mixture combining 60 forward primers for TCR Vbeta segments and 13 reverse primers for TCR Jbeta segments was used. A multiplex PCR assay on genomic DNA amplified the CDR3 region of rearranged TCR beta genes. The Illumina HiSeq System was used to sequence the amplified TCR beta libraries as 87-base-pair reads. In the source study's methods: Across the 666 repertoires, a later analysis counted 75 million to 90 million unique TCR beta chains, approximately 12 million of which were shared by at least two donors. A nearest-neighbor algorithm error-corrected the raw reads and collapsed the reads into unique sequences, merging closely related sequences to remove PCR and sequencing errors. To assign V, D and J gene segments, CDR3 sequences were aligned to IMGT reference sequences. For a sequence to be retained, a match of at least six nucleotides was required to both a V gene segment and a J gene segment. Rearrangements were classified as productive when the CDR3 lacked stop codons and remained in frame with V and J, and all other rearrangements were classified as non-productive. Following IMGT convention, CDR3 was defined as the stretch from the second conserved V-encoded cysteine to the conserved J-encoded phenylalanine. The earlier analysis of about 610 of the donors excluded sequences that lacked an unambiguous match to a single V gene segment. An earlier analysis of around 600 of the donors classified V segments as functional when productive rearrangements were above 56.7% and as segregating when the standard deviation between donors was above 5%. A statistical classification framework was developed to diagnose cytomegalovirus status using the catalog of TCR beta chain sequences. V and J gene assignment, in a later analysis, came from comparing TCR nucleotide sequences with IMGT/GENE-DB human TR gene sequences. A later analysis assigned CDR3 sequences and most-parsimonious VDJ recombination scenarios with the TCRdist pipeline. In a later analysis, each TCR beta chain was defined by its CDR3 amino acid sequence together with its V-gene family, and reads without a unique V-gene family were excluded. In a later analysis, 500 to 650 highly shared, low-generation-probability nucleotide sequences were removed to address suspected cross-contamination and a sequencing artifact. In a later analysis, a clonal expansion index for each public chain was calculated from normalized within-repertoire ranks of inferred template counts. Generation probabilities in a later analysis came from a VDJ recombination model fitted to out-of-frame rearrangements, and those results were checked against IGoR. In a later analysis, hypergeometric tests were used to score TCR-TCR, TCR-HLA and TCR-CMV co-occurrence, with a repertoire-size bias correction applied to TCR pairs. To estimate false discovery rates, a later analysis permuted the HLA or CMV assignments 20 times. In a later analysis, co-occurring TCRs were grouped using DBSCAN, with TCRdist sequence similarity added in when clustering inside HLA-allele-positive subsets. For co-occurrence clustering, repertoires with fewer than 30,000 or more than 120,000 public chains were excluded, along with roughly 5 repertoires with anomalous nucleotide sharing. Here the immuneACCESS table is served through TCRdb, limited to in-frame sequences with V and J called. Missing clones are a known gap in these copies; in checked studies unresolved V genes cover under half, and the rest lacks a known reason. V and J calls plus clone size are reproduced from that table; the DNA served to infer D and trimming. The table for this sample lists under 70,000 clones; roughly 70% of them were counted only once. Roughly a fifth of the sample is held by the ten biggest clonotypes.

In total, about 650 healthy bone marrow donors made up the cohort. Cohort members were all nominally healthy when sampled, although unrecorded immune exposures were likely present. The donor was CMV seropositive and belonged to the group of a few hundred seropositive cohort members. A peripheral blood sample was collected from each donor, and TCR beta sequencing was performed on peripheral blood mononuclear cells. Genomic DNA was extracted from the blood cell samples with the Qiagen DNeasy Blood Extraction Kit. The sequence came from a woman aged 55-75 years in good health and CMV-seropositive. The sequencing input was PBMCs.

In nucleotides, the sequence is TGCGCCAGCAGCTTGGGGACAGAATCTCAGCCCCAGCATTTT. This gives the protein CASSLGTESQPQHF. The V gene is TRBV5-1 and the J gene is TRBJ1-5; D gene: possibly TRBD1, on 6 matching bases. CDR1 and CDR2 are read off the germline V gene as SGHRS and YFSETQ. V loses 0 bases of germline sequence and J loses 6 bases, and the interval between the two ends is 10 bases. The CDR3 holds 14 amino acids from the cysteine to the phenylalanine. The sequence is cut down to CDR3 DNA, 42 bases in frame from base 1.